Only a few counts were recorded for the clone carrying this TCR beta chain. MiXCR, applied by TCRdb to the RT-PCR reads, yields one record per CDR3 protein. The sample includes more than 550,000 distinct CDR3 sequences, 12% to 15% seen only once; the top ten take 3.6%. The CDR3 runs to 16 residues. Trimming removed 2 bases from V and 4 bases from J; junction bases left unmatched: 9. The germline CDR1 and CDR2 sequences are SGDLS and YYNGEE. The rearrangement uses TRBV9 and TRBJ2-1; 7 nucleotides line up with TRBD2. The sample comprised memory CD4+ T cells from blood. The clonotype was recovered from a female donor in good health, serving as a healthy control. In DNA form, the CDR3 reads TGTGCCAGCAGCGTCACTAGCGCTAGTCTATACAATGAGCAGTTCTTC. It encodes CASSVTSASLYNEQFF.